These T cell receptor beta chains were read from a single sample in a study of T cells in Graves' hyperthyroidism and ophthalmopathy. In TCRdb, the multiplex PCR reads were re-called with MiXCR into one record per CDR3 protein. The table records about 840,000 distinct CDR3 sequences, 38% of them present only once. Material: blood. Receptors were obtained from a man between 18 and 35 years old with Graves' hyperthyroidism. The conserved cysteine and the conserved F or W are not part of the CDR3 here. The order of the fields is V gene, D gene, J gene, clone size, CDR3 protein. The D gene is left open where the match is weak. Some rows mark clone size as missing; the rest say once, few, many or name a class of expanded clone.

>TRBV11-1|TRBD1|TRBJ2-7|-
ASSPGQRVSYEQY
>TRBV5-1|-|TRBJ1-1|-
ASSLWWENTEAF
>TRBV2|TRBD1|TRBJ1-1|few
ASSWTGFGNTEAF
>TRBV5-1|TRBD1|TRBJ2-7|-
ASSQDPGQGPYEQY
>TRBV20-1|-|TRBJ2-7|many
SAGLRGNEQY
>TRBV7-2|-|TRBJ1-1|-
ASRGGPFEAF
>TRBV24-1|-|TRBJ2-3|-
ATSDDHADTQY
>TRBV4-3|TRBD1|TRBJ2-5|-
ASSPLRDREKTQY
>TRBV7-9|TRBD1|TRBJ1-4|-
VSSLFHAGTGIEKLF
>TRBV15|-|TRBJ2-2|-
ATSSQGLGGELF
>TRBV9|TRBD2|TRBJ2-5|-
ASSARRGGKETQY
>TRBV6-5|-|TRBJ2-2|once
ASRANTGTGELF
>TRBV29-1|-|TRBJ1-2|few
SVEEGVGYT